Reported below is one T cell receptor (beta chain). Its antigen is currently unknown. Germline V CDR1 and CDR2: SGHAT, FQNNGV. The CDR3 spans 18 residues. Trimming at V came to 6 bases and at J to 0 bases, leaving 10 bases not matched to a gene. In the original analysis: CDR3 differences across clinicopathological groups were used to build a distant-metastasis classifier for papillary thyroid cancer. TCRdb reassembled clones from the PCR reads with MiXCR. These V and J calls derive from TCRdb rather than the authors' analysis. The table shows 20,000 or so clones, with 27% occurring only once. These data are taken from a study of metastatic and nonmetastatic thyroid tumors. Looking at the study overall: Repertoire comparison spanned blood and tumor or nodule tissue of malignant and benign thyroid patients. Whole-study results and caveats: According to reports, the diversity of TCR beta was significantly higher in malignant thyroid tumors than in benign nodules, and this held in both blood and tumor samples.

Before thyroid surgery, none of the patients had received any treatment. The source material was blood. This chain joins TRBV11-2 and TRBJ2-5, with 13 bases matching TRBD2. The source of this sequence is a female donor with papillary thyroid cancer or a benign thyroid nodule (not recorded which). Some clones in this sample may be carry-over from other donors' samples. In DNA form, the CDR3 reads TGTGCCAGCAGTCCCTGGACTAGCGGGAGCCAGTACCAAGAGACCCAGTACTTC. Amino acid sequence: CASSPWTSGSQYQETQYF.